The 18 T cell receptor beta chains below all came from one sample that was sequenced in a study of shared clonotypes between healthy human individuals. TCRdb's table, derived via immunoSEQ multiplex PCR, lists solely in-frame clones and lacks some. This table has around 2.1 million clones, around 95% appearing once. Input material: naive CD4+ T cells sorted from blood. Described subset: CD45RA+ positively selected. Receptors were obtained from a young man in good health.

The V call is TRBV19, the J call TRBJ1-2, with TRBD1 identical over 8 bases. CDR3 size: 12 residues. From germline, CDR1 is LNHDA and CDR2 SQIVND (reference sequence). V lost 5 bases to trimming and J lost 8 bases; unmatched junction nucleotides: 4. The CDR3 DNA sequence: TGTGCCAGTAGTCCCCGACAGGGGGGCTACACCTTC. It translates to CASSPRQGGYTF.

The chain combines TRBV30 with TRBJ1-1, with D perhaps matching TRBD1 (6 bases). Between the trimmed V and J ends, which lost 3 bases and 0 bases, there was a span of 17 bases. The CDR3 is 16 amino acids. Germline loops: CDR1 GTSNPN, CDR2 SVGIG (reference sequence). The CDR3 region is CAWRDGQTYMNTEAFF. The DNA for the CDR3 is TGTGCCTGGAGAGATGGACAGACTTACATGAACACTGAAGCTTTCTTT. The complete variable domain, with remaining parts taken from reference TRBV30 and TRBJ1-1, reads SQTIHQWPATLVQPVGSPLSLECTVEGTSNPNLYWYRQAAGRGLQLLFYSVGIGQISSEVPQNLSASRPQDRQFILSSKKLLLSDSGFYLCAWRDGQTYMNTEAFFGQGTRLTVV.

The CDR3 is CASSVGVGGVSYEQYF. DNA of the CDR3: TGTGCCAGCAGCGTAGGGGTAGGAGGAGTCTCCTACGAGCAGTACTTC. V is TRBV9 and J is TRBJ2-7; possibly TRBD2 for D (5 bases). CDR3 length: 16 amino acids. The V end was cut by 0 bases, the J end by 0 bases, with 13 bases between. CDR1 and CDR2 (germline): SGDLS, YYNGEE.

The rearrangement joins TRBV4-3 to TRBJ2-7, with a tentative D call TRBD2 (7 bases). Deletions cut 3 bases from V and 0 bases from J, with 15 bases between. CDR3 length equals 16 residues. Germline assignment: CDR1 LGHNA and CDR2 YSLEER. The CDR3 nucleotides are TGCGCCAGCAGCCAGCGAGTGGGAGGGGGCTCCTACGAGCAGTACTTC. It codes for CASSQRVGGGSYEQYF.

J is TRBJ1-5 and V is TRBV30, with D tentatively TRBD1 (6 bases). Trimming took 0 bases from V and 1 from J, leaving 13 bases between them. CDR1 is GTSNPN and CDR2 is SVGIG in the germline V gene (reference sequence). CDR3 length equals 16 residues. CDR3 residues: CAWSVRGRGSNQPQHF. The CDR3 bases are TGTGCCTGGAGTGTACGGGGCAGGGGCAGCAATCAGCCCCAGCATTTT.

This chain links TRBV4-1 with TRBJ2-3; 12 bases align to TRBD2. The V segment lost 3 bases and the J segment 5 bases; nucleotides outside the gene matches: 3. CDR3 length: 15 amino acids. Per germline, CDR1 MGHRA and CDR2 YSYEKL. The CDR3 region has the DNA TGCGCCAGCAGCCACACGGGACTAGCGGGAGATACGCAGTATTTT. Protein: CASSHTGLAGDTQYF.

This chain uses TRBV11-2 with TRBJ1-3, with D perhaps TRBD1 (5 bases). The V gene lost 0 bases and the J gene lost 2 bases, with 8 bases spanning the gap. Germline loops: CDR1 SGHAT, CDR2 FQNNGV. The CDR3 consists of 15 residues. The CDR3 loop is CASSLDLQAGNTIYF. The CDR3 nucleotides read TGTGCCAGCAGCTTAGATCTACAGGCTGGAAACACCATATATTTT.

This chain uses TRBV5-1 with TRBJ1-6; D is ambiguous. Germline-derived CDR1 and CDR2 are SGHRS and YFSETQ. The CDR3 loop spans 15 amino acids. V was shortened by 2 bases and J by 9 bases, with 15 bases between the two germline ends. The CDR3 bases are TGCGCCAGCAGCTTCGGGGAATCGGGAAGTTCACCCCTCCACTTT. It is translated as CASSFGESGSSPLHF.

The CDR3, as DNA: TGTGCCAGCAGCTTACAGGGTTTAACGAACACTGAAGCTTTCTTT. This gives the protein CASSLQGLTNTEAFF. The V call is TRBV7-9, the J call TRBJ1-1; TRBD1 is a possible D gene (5 bases). There are 15 residues in the CDR3. Germline assignment: CDR1 SEHNR and CDR2 FQNEAQ (reference sequence). Trimming took off 2 bases at V and 1 base at J, with 11 bases between the two ends.

The gene calls are TRBV30 and TRBJ1-5, with TRBD1 identical over 7 bases. CDR3 size: 15 residues. The germline gives CDR1 GTSNPN, CDR2 SVGIG (reference sequence). After removal of 2 bases from V and 3 bases from J, the junction contained 7 bases not matched to a gene. CDR3 residues: CAWSRGDRDNQPQHF. The CDR3 DNA is TGTGCCTGGAGTCGCGGGGACAGAGACAATCAGCCCCAGCATTTT.

The CDR3 bases are TGTGCCAGCAGCTTGTTCAGGGGGGACAGGGAAGATTCACCCCTCCACTTT. Residues: CASSLFRGDREDSPLHF. The J gene is TRBJ1-6, the V gene TRBV5-6; 9 bases agree with TRBD1. J lost 8 bases, V lost 1 base, and 10 bases had no gene match. Germline-derived CDR1 and CDR2 are SGHDT and YYEEEE. This CDR3 comprises 17 residues.

CDR3 bases: TGTGCCAGCAGTGAACCCGGCAGGGGGCACGTGGGGCAGTTCTTC. It translates to CASSEPGRGHVGQFF. The V call is TRBV6-1, the J call TRBJ2-1, with 8 bases fitting TRBD1. Germline-derived CDR1 and CDR2 are MNHNS and SASEGT. The V gene end was trimmed by 2 bases and the J gene end by 12 bases; junction bases not matched to a gene: 12. This CDR3 is 15 amino acids long.

V usage is TRBV6-5 and J usage is TRBJ1-1, with 8 bases matching TRBD1. The CDR3 covers 14 residues. V dropped 6 bases and J dropped 0; count of bases not matched to a gene: 3. The V gene's germline CDR1 is MNHEY and CDR2 SVGAGI. The CDR3 loop is CASRDREVNTEAFF. The DNA for the CDR3 is TGTGCCAGCAGGGACAGGGAGGTGAACACTGAAGCTTTCTTT.

The chain employs TRBV28 and TRBJ1-2; tentative D call: TRBD1 (6 bases). The V and J ends lost 7 bases and 8 bases respectively, with 14 bases between them. Per the germline V gene, CDR1 is MDHEN and CDR2 is SYDVKM. The CDR3 consists of 12 residues. Here the CDR3 reads CASIEQGRGYTF. The CDR3 DNA sequence: TGTGCCAGCATTGAACAGGGACGAGGCTACACCTTC.

The chain has TRBV12-5 and TRBJ1-2; no definite D call. Germline CDR1 and CDR2: LGHNT and FRNRAP. V was clipped by 2 bases and J by 7 bases, with 11 bases between them. This CDR3 has 13 amino acids. The CDR3 nucleotides read TGTGCTAGTGGTTTGTGGCCGGATCGTGGCTACACCTTC. Its translation is CASGLWPDRGYTF.

The rearrangement links TRBV25-1 to TRBJ2-7; no clear D. The CDR3 runs to 17 residues. From germline, CDR1 is MGHDK and CDR2 SYGVNS. V shed 3 bases and J shed 0 bases, with 18 bases lying between them. CDR3 coding DNA: TGTGCCAGCAGTGATGGGCCAGTGGGTTCCCTCTCCTACGAGCAGTACTTC. Translated: CASSDGPVGSLSYEQYF.

The chain uses TRBV7-9 and TRBJ2-7; the D gene is possibly TRBD2 (6 bases). Per the germline V gene, CDR1 is SEHNR and CDR2 is FQNEAQ (reference sequence). The V gene lost 6 bases and the J gene lost 1 base, with 16 bases spanning the gap. There are 15 residues in the CDR3. DNA for the CDR3: TGTGCCAGCAGTCGGGGGACGGTCCCTTCCTACGAGCAGTACTTC. Amino acid sequence: CASSRGTVPSYEQYF.

This rearrangement joins TRBV19 to TRBJ1-1; no reliable D call. Germline V lookup: CDR1 LNHDA, CDR2 SQIVND (reference sequence). V dropped 3 bases and J dropped 1 base, with 6 bases sitting between them. This CDR3 contains 13 residues. The CDR3, as DNA: TGTGCCAGTAGTATTTGGAAGAACACTGAAGCTTTCTTT. Protein product: CASSIWKNTEAFF.